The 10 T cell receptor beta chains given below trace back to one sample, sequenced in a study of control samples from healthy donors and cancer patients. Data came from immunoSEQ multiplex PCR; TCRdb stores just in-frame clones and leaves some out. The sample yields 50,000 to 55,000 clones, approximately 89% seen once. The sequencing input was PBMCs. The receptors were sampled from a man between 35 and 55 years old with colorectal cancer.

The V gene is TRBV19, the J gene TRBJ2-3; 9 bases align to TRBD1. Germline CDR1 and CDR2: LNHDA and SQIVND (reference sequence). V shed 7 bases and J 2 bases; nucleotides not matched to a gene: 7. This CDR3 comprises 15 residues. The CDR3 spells CASTSQGAFTDTQYF. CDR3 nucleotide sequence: TGTGCCAGTACCTCACAGGGGGCCTTCACAGATACGCAGTATTTT.

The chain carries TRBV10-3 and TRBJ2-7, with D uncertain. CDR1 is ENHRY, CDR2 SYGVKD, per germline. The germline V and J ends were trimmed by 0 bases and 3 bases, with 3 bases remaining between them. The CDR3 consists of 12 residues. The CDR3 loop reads CAISESSYEQYF. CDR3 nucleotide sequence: TGTGCCATCAGTGAGTCCAGCTACGAGCAGTACTTC.

Written as DNA, the CDR3 is TGTGCCAGCAGCCTAGTAGGGGCCCATTCACCCCTCCACTTT. Translated, it gives CASSLVGAHSPLHF. This chain links TRBV3-1 (or the pseudogene TRBV3-2) with TRBJ1-6; tentative D call: TRBD1 (5 bases). Germline V CDR1 and CDR2: LGHDT, YNNKEL (reference sequence). This CDR3 has 14 amino acids. The V end lost 4 bases, the J end lost 8 bases, and 12 bases lay between the germline ends.

CDR3 bases: TGTGCCAGCAGTGAAGGGTTGGATGGCTACACCTTC. Translation gives CASSEGLDGYTF. This chain connects TRBV6-1 to TRBJ1-2; D ambiguous. Germline V gives CDR1 MNHNS, CDR2 SASEGT. Trimming cost V 1 base and J 6 bases, with 6 bases left between them. This CDR3 region has 12 residues.

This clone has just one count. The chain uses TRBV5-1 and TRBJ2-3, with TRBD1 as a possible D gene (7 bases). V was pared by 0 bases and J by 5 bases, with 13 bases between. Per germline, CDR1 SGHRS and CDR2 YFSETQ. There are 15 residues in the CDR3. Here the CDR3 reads CASSLDSGGLDTQYF. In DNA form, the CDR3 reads TGCGCCAGCAGCTTGGATTCAGGGGGGCTAGATACGCAGTATTTT.

The DNA for the CDR3 is TGTGCCAGCAGCACCGGAACGTCTGGAAACACCATATATTTT. Translated, it gives CASSTGTSGNTIYF. The chain carries TRBV9 and TRBJ1-3, with D unresolved. Germline CDR1 reads SGDLS; CDR2 reads YYNGEE. The CDR3 contains 14 residues. With 4 bases removed from V and 1 base from J, the gap between germline ends came to 9 bases.

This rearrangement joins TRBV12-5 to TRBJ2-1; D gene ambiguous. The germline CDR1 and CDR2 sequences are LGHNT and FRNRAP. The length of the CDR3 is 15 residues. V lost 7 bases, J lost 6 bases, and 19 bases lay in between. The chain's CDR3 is CASALIPLQRNEQFF. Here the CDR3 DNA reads TGTGCTAGTGCCCTCATCCCCCTTCAACGCAATGAGCAGTTCTTC.

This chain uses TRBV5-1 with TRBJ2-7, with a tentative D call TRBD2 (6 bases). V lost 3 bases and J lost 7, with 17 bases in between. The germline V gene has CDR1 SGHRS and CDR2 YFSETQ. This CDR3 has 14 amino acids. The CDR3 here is CASSWERGEEEQYF. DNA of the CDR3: TGCGCCAGCAGCTGGGAGCGCGGGGAGGAGGAGCAGTACTTC.

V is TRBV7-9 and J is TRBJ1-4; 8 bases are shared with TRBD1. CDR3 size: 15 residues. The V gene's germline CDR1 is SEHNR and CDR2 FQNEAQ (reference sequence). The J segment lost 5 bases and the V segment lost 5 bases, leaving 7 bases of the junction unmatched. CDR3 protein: CASSVPDRENEKLFF. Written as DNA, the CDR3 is TGTGCCAGCAGCGTACCGGACAGGGAGAATGAAAAACTGTTTTTT.

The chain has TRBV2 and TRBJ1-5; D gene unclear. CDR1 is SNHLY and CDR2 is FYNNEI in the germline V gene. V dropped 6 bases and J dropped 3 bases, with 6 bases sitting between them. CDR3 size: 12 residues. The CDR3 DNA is TGTGCCAGCAGAAAGAACAATCAGCCCCAGCATTTT. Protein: CASRKNNQPQHF.